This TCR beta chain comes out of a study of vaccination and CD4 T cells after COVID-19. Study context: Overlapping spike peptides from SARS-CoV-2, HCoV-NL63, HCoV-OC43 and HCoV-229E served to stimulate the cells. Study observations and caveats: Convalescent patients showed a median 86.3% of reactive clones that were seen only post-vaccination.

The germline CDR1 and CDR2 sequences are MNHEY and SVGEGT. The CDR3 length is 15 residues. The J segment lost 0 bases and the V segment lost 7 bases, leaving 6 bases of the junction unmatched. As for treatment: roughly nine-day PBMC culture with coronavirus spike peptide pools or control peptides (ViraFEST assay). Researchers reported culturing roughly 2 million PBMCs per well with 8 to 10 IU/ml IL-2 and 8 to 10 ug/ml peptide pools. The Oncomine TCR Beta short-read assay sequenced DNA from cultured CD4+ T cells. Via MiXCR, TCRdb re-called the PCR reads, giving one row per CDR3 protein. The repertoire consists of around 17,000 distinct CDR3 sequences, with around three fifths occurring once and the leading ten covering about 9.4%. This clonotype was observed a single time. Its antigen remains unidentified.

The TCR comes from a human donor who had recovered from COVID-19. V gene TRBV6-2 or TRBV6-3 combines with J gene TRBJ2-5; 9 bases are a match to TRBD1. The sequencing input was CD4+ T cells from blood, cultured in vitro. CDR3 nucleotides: TGTGCCAGCAAGATCGGGACAGGGCACCAAGAGACCCAGTACTTC. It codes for CASKIGTGHQETQYF.